Below are 14 T cell receptor beta chains sequenced from a single sample in a study of cytomegalovirus exposure and HLA in healthy donors (TCRdb year 2017). Libraries were prepared through the immunoSEQ multiplex PCR assay. For the multiplex PCR, a mixture combining 60 forward primers for TCR Vbeta segments and 13 reverse primers for TCR Jbeta segments was used. Imported from immuneACCESS, the table was reduced by TCRdb to in-frame sequences with V and J called. These copies leave out some clones; in studies compared against another copy, an unresolved V gene accounts for under half, and the cause of the remainder is not known. A total of around 99,000 clones appear in this sample, approximately 63% of them only once. The biggest ten clones account for roughly 6.7% of the sample. Sample: PBMCs. These TCRs come from a young woman in good health and CMV-seronegative.

This clone was seen only a few times. Here the CDR3 DNA reads TGTGCCAGCAGTCCGGGACAACCTAGCACAGATACGCAGTATTTT. The encoded protein is CASSPGQPSTDTQYF. The chain recombines TRBV2 with TRBJ2-3; tentative D call: TRBD1 (6 bases). The CDR3 loop spans 15 amino acids. In germline, CDR1 is SNHLY, CDR2 FYNNEI. V lost 5 bases and J lost 0, with 12 bases in between.

This clone has more than one count but fewer than ten. The CDR3 sequence is CSARTPDTQYF. The CDR3 DNA follows: TGCAGTGCTAGAACACCAGATACGCAGTATTTT. This chain uses TRBV20-1 with TRBJ2-3; no firm D call. The CDR3 loop spans 11 amino acids. Germline V gives CDR1 DFQATT, CDR2 SNEGSKA (reference sequence). V was pared by 2 bases and J by 4 bases, with 4 bases between.

This clone turned up a few times. V gene TRBV19 combines with J gene TRBJ2-1; 9 bases are a match to TRBD2. CDR1 LNHDA and CDR2 SQIVND come from the germline V gene (reference sequence). Unmatched junction bases numbered 8, after V lost 4 bases and J lost 4 bases. The CDR3 loop spans 16 amino acids. The DNA of the CDR3 is TGTGCCAGTAGTAACCACCAGCGGGGGGATTACAATGAGCAGTTCTTC. It is translated as CASSNHQRGDYNEQFF.

The V and J genes are TRBV5-1 and TRBJ1-2; perhaps TRBD1 as D (6 bases). V shed 0 bases and J shed 8 bases, with 23 bases lying between them. Per the germline V gene, CDR1 is SGHRS and CDR2 is YFSETQ. The CDR3 has 17 residues. CDR3 residues: CASSLARGPSLSLGYTF. The CDR3 DNA sequence: TGCGCCAGCAGCTTGGCGCGGGGGCCCTCGCTATCTCTCGGCTACACCTTC.

In its sample, this clone was seen a few times. V is TRBV27 and J is TRBJ2-7, with TRBD1 matching over 11 bases. J gave up 7 bases and V 4 bases, and 12 bases lay outside the gene matches. The germline V gene has CDR1 MNHEY and CDR2 SMNVEV (reference sequence). This CDR3 region has 16 residues. The CDR3 bases are TGTGCCAGCAGTTCAGGGACAGGGGGGTTGGTAAGGGAGCAGTACTTC. Translated: CASSSGTGGLVREQYF.

V usage is TRBV28 and J usage is TRBJ1-5; no reliable D call. Trimming stripped 1 base from V and 6 bases from J, with 16 bases between. This CDR3 region has 16 residues. The V gene's germline CDR1 is MDHEN and CDR2 SYDVKM. The CDR3 is CASSLYIGSGSQPQHF. The CDR3 DNA follows: TGTGCCAGCAGTTTATACATCGGTTCGGGGAGTCAGCCCCAGCATTTT.

This clone showed up just a few times. This sequence joins TRBV15 and TRBJ1-5; no clear D gene. Germline loops: CDR1 LNHNV, CDR2 YYDKDF (reference sequence). The CDR3 runs 13 residues. The V end was cut by 3 bases, the J end by 4 bases, with 7 bases between. In DNA form, the CDR3 reads TGTGCCACCAGCAGCCCCCAAAATCAGCCCCAGCATTTT. Its protein product is CATSSPQNQPQHF. The full variable domain, completed using reference TRBV15 and TRBJ1-5, is DAMVIQNPRYQVTQFGKPVTLSCSQTLNHNVMYWYQQKSSQAPKLLFHYYDKDFNNEADTPDNFQSRRPNTSFCFLDIRSPGLGDTAMYLCATSSPQNQPQHFGDGTRLSIL.

DNA of the CDR3: TGTGCCATCAGTCGACAGGGGGCGTATAGCGAGCAGTACTTC. Translated, it gives CAISRQGAYSEQYF. The chain is built from TRBV10-3 and TRBJ2-7; the match to TRBD1 covers 10 bases. Germline-derived CDR1 and CDR2 are ENHRY and SYGVKD. The CDR3 length is 14 residues. Unmatched junction bases numbered 7, after V lost 5 bases and J lost 6 bases.

The chain joins TRBV18 to TRBJ1-5; D call uncertain. Trimming shortened V by 3 bases and J by 5 bases, and 14 bases separated the two germline ends. The CDR3 contains 15 residues. Germline lookup yields CDR1 KGHSH and CDR2 LQKENI. CDR3 amino acids: CASSPEGNLYQPQHF. The CDR3 nucleotides read TGTGCCAGCTCACCCGAGGGTAATCTCTATCAGCCCCAGCATTTT.

This clone was counted only a few times. The genes are TRBV27 and TRBJ2-5; 8 nucleotides align to TRBD1. Germline trimming cut 5 bases from V and 5 bases from J; bases unmatched to any gene: 7. Germline loops: CDR1 MNHEY, CDR2 SMNVEV (reference sequence). There are 14 residues in the CDR3. In nucleotides, the CDR3 is TGTGCCAGCAGTGTCAGGGGGCGGAGTGAGACCCAGTACTTC. Translating it yields CASSVRGRSETQYF.

This sequence joins TRBV7-2 and TRBJ2-7; TRBD2 aligns across 8 bases. The CDR3 is 16 amino acids. V dropped 4 bases and J dropped 3; count of bases not matched to a gene: 11. Germline lookup yields CDR1 SGHTA and CDR2 FQGNSA. The CDR3 region is CASSSGLAALGYEQYF. CDR3 DNA: TGTGCCAGCAGCTCTGGACTAGCCGCCCTAGGCTACGAGCAGTACTTC.

The chain recombines TRBV27 with TRBJ1-1; D gene uncertain. The CDR3 loop spans 15 amino acids. V was cut by 6 bases and J by 1 base, with 15 bases left in between. CDR1 and CDR2 from the germline V gene are MNHEY and SMNVEV (reference sequence). The CDR3 region has the DNA TGTGCCAGCAGACATCATGCGGGCCCGAACACTGAAGCTTTCTTT. This sequence encodes CASRHHAGPNTEAFF.

This chain connects TRBV29-1 to TRBJ1-2; D is undetermined. Germline loops: CDR1 SQVTM, CDR2 ANQGSEA. The germline V and J ends were trimmed by 1 base and 0 bases, with 3 bases remaining between them. This CDR3 region has 12 residues. For the CDR3, the DNA is TGCAGCGTTGAAGGGCCTAACTATGGCTACACCTTC. Its protein product is CSVEGPNYGYTF.

The chain couples TRBV10-2 to TRBJ2-5; D is possibly TRBD2 (5 bases). Germline V gene data show CDR1 as WSHSY and CDR2 as SAAADI. Trimming cost V 0 bases and J 5 bases, with 7 bases left between them. The CDR3 runs 13 residues. DNA for the CDR3: TGCGCCAGCAGTGAGTCTCGGAGGGAGACCCAGTACTTC. This sequence encodes CASSESRRETQYF.